The 4 T cell receptor beta chains below all came from one sample that was sequenced in a study of T cells in Graves' hyperthyroidism and ophthalmopathy. Template material for amplifying TCR beta CDR3 regions consisted of RNA transcripts. An initial round of RT-PCR targeting the TCR CDR3 relied on the HTBI primer set. TCRdb re-analysed the multiplex PCR reads in MiXCR, keeping a single row per CDR3 protein. This table has 190,000 or so distinct CDR3 sequences, 15% to 20% appearing once. Sequencing used blood. The receptors here all came from a man between 40 and 49 years old with Graves' hyperthyroidism.

Comments on this clonotype: Since a much larger clone is just one base distant, this may be a read error. This chain connects TRBV6-1 to TRBJ2-7; unclear D gene. This CDR3 is built from 13 residues. The V end lost 10 bases, the J end lost 1 base, and 14 bases lay between the germline ends. Germline V gene sequence: CDR1 MNHNS, CDR2 SASEGT. Written as DNA, the CDR3 is TGTGCCACCCGAGGTTTCGGATCCTACGAGCAGTACTTC. Its translation: CATRGFGSYEQYF.

The chain links TRBV6-1 to TRBJ1-2; D gene uncertain. Germline V gene lookup returns CDR1 MNHNS and CDR2 SASEGT. Trimming cost V 4 bases and J 10 bases, with 13 bases left between them. CDR3 length: 12 residues. CDR3 DNA: TGTGCCAGCAGTGGAAGACGGAGACTCTACACCTTC. Translation: CASSGRRRLYTF.

Ten or more counts support this clonotype. The chain couples TRBV14 to TRBJ1-2, with TRBD1 matching 8 bases. Losses at the gene ends were 2 bases for V and 7 bases for J; bases not matched to a gene: 3. Germline-derived CDR1 and CDR2 are SGHDN and FVKESK. The CDR3 runs 13 residues. In DNA, the CDR3 is TGTGCCAGCAGCCAAAACAGGGGGACTGGCTACACCTTC. Residues: CASSQNRGTGYTF.

There are a few counts of this clonotype. V usage is TRBV9 and J usage is TRBJ2-3; tentatively, D is TRBD1 or TRBD2 (5 bases each). V gave up 4 bases and J gave up 4 bases, with 13 bases separating them. This CDR3 region has 14 residues. The germline V gene has CDR1 SGDLS and CDR2 YYNGEE. CDR3 nucleotides: TGTGCCAGCAGCCCCCATGGGGACGCAGATACGCAGTATTTT. Translation gives CASSPHGDADTQYF.